This is a list of T cell receptor beta chains from one sample in a study of OX40 agonist ivuxolimab in advanced cancers. The data were produced by immunoSEQ multiplex PCR, yet TCRdb's version contains in-frame clones alone and is incomplete. The sample lists some 71,000 clones; 91% were seen once. The source was CD4+ or CD8+ T cells sorted from blood, collected in a trial of the OX40 agonist ivuxolimab. These receptors were taken from an adult with an advanced solid tumor such as melanoma, head and neck, liver or kidney cancer. Both conserved end residues are part of each CDR3. D genes are given only for firm matches. Size is omitted from some rows. Given values are once, few, many or a class for expanded clones.

abundance,d_gene,len,j_gene,v_gene,CDR3nt,CDR3aa
.,TRBD2,15,TRBJ2-1,TRBV28,TGTGCCACTGCGACCCCCAGCGGGAGCCCTTATGAGCAGTTCTTC,CATATPSGSPYEQFF
.,.,14,TRBJ2-7,TRBV7-8,TGTGCCAGCAGCTTAGTGGGCAACTCCTACGAGCAGTACTTC,CASSLVGNSYEQYF
once,.,16,TRBJ2-1,TRBV7-9,TGTGCCAGCAGTCAACACAGGCAAACCCGATACAATGAGCAGTTCTTC,CASSQHRQTRYNEQFF
.,TRBD1,15,TRBJ2-5,TRBV7-8,TGTGCCAGCAGCTTAGGACAGGGGGCTTTGGAGACCCAGTACTTC,CASSLGQGALETQYF
.,.,13,TRBJ2-7,TRBV30,TGTGCCTGGACCATGGGGGTTCGGGACGAGCAGTACTTC,CAWTMGVRDEQYF
.,.,13,TRBJ1-1,TRBV9,TGTGCCAGCAGCGTAGCTTCCGGGACTGAAGCTTTCTTT,CASSVASGTEAFF
.,TRBD1,14,TRBJ2-7,TRBV27,TGTGCCAGCAGACCGGGACAGGTCTCCTACGAGCAGTACTTC,CASRPGQVSYEQYF
.,.,13,TRBJ1-2,TRBV27,TGTGCCAGCAGTTCAGGGGTTGGGAATGGCTACACCTTC,CASSSGVGNGYTF
.,.,13,TRBJ2-5,TRBV5-1,TGCGCCAGCAGCGCGACCACCCTAGAGGCCCAGTACTTC,CASSATTLEAQYF
.,.,14,TRBJ2-6,TRBV4-3,TGCGCCAGCAGCCCGGGATCTGGGGCCAACGTCCTGACTTTC,CASSPGSGANVLTF
once,TRBD1,15,TRBJ2-7,TRBV4-3,TGCGCCAGCAGCCAAGGGACAGGGTCTGCCTACGAGCAGTACTTC,CASSQGTGSAYEQYF
.,TRBD2,15,TRBJ2-1,TRBV28,TGTGCCAGCAGAACTACTAGCGGTACCTACAATGAGCAGTTCTTC,CASRTTSGTYNEQFF
.,.,15,TRBJ2-7,TRBV27,TGTGCCAGCAGTCTTTTCGGGGGAGGGGGCTACGAGCAGTACTTC,CASSLFGGGGYEQYF